The 2 T cell receptor beta chains given below trace back to one sample, sequenced in a study of blood T cell repertoires in COVID-19. The method was immunoSEQ multiplex PCR; TCRdb's version includes in-frame clones alone and lacks a portion of them. This sample has 200,000 to 250,000 clones, with 75% to 90% found just once. Sequencing input: peripheral blood. The source of these receptors is a woman aged 25 to 39 who had recovered from COVID-19.

This rearrangement joins TRBV5-1 to TRBJ1-1, with D tentatively TRBD1 (6 bases). Germline CDR1 reads SGHRS; CDR2 reads YFSETQ. The V and J ends lost 9 bases and 3 bases respectively, with 15 bases between them. CDR3 length: 13 amino acids. The CDR3 here is CATKQGVDTEAFF. CDR3 DNA: TGCGCCACCAAACAGGGTGTAGACACTGAAGCTTTCTTT.

The gene calls are TRBV19 and TRBJ2-1; 8 bases fit TRBD1. Germline CDR1 is LNHDA and CDR2 is SQIVND (reference sequence). Trimming at V came to 8 bases and at J to 3 bases, leaving 9 bases not matched to a gene. The CDR3 consists of 15 residues. The DNA for the CDR3 is TGTGCCAGTTCGGTTCAGGGACAGGTCTACAATGAGCAGTTCTTC. This gives the protein CASSVQGQVYNEQFF. The entire variable domain, with the rest obtained from reference TRBV19 and TRBJ2-1, is as follows: DGGITQSPKYLFRKEGQNVTLSCEQNLNHDAMYWYRQDPGQGLRLIYYSQIVNDFQKGDIAEGYSVSREKKESFPLTVTSAQKNPTAFYLCASSVQGQVYNEQFFGPGTRLTVL.